This TCR beta chain is drawn from a study of beta chain features in type 1 diabetes. The study, taken as a whole, reports: All four CD4+ subsets from Type 1 diabetes patients carried moderately but significantly shorter TCRB CDR3s. Type 1 diabetes patients had fewer VDJ junction insertions and more deletions.

Every bit of the isolated RNA underwent reverse transcription, so sequencing read expressed TCRB transcripts. Only in-frame clones appear in the TCRdb table, and some are missing; sequencing was by immunoSEQ multiplex PCR. The repertoire holds around 140,000 clones, with around 13% as singletons. This clone has just a few counts. Its antigen is as yet unknown. Donors underwent one heparinised blood draw, approximately 120 mL on average. Sort purity for all populations was recorded as exceeding 98%. This TCR came from a man aged 18 to 30 with type 1 diabetes. Specimen: central memory CD4+ T cells from blood.

This chain's CDR3 is CASSQEAAGASTEAFF. The CDR3 DNA follows: TGCGCCAGCAGCCAAGAGGCGGCGGGGGCGAGTACTGAAGCTTTCTTT. The V gene is TRBV4-1, the J gene TRBJ1-1, with a weak D call TRBD1 (6 bases). Germline CDR1 MGHRA, CDR2 YSYEKL. The length of the CDR3 is 16 residues. V was shortened by 0 bases and J by 5 bases, with 16 bases between the two germline ends.